The next 18 T cell receptor beta chains were all read from a single sample in a study of OX40 agonist ivuxolimab in advanced cancers. Libraries were prepared by immunoSEQ multiplex PCR; TCRdb keeps only in-frame clonotypes and omits some of them. The table shows under 95,000 clones, with roughly 82% occurring only once. Specimen: CD4+ or CD8+ T cells sorted from blood, collected in a trial of the OX40 agonist ivuxolimab. These receptors originate from an adult with an advanced solid tumor such as melanoma, head and neck, liver or kidney cancer.

The chain carries TRBV5-8 and TRBJ2-7; D is uncertain. The CDR3 contains 13 residues. Trimming removed 4 bases from V and 0 bases from J, with 8 bases in between. Germline V gives CDR1 SGHTS, CDR2 YDEGEE. The CDR3 loop reads CASSPSTSYEQYF. CDR3 DNA sequence: TGTGCCAGCAGCCCCTCAACCTCCTACGAGCAGTACTTC.

The chain combines TRBV6-1 with TRBJ1-6; a weak D match, TRBD1 (5 bases). The V gene's germline CDR1 is MNHNS and CDR2 SASEGT. The CDR3 extends over 17 amino acids. Trimming shortened V by 4 bases and J by 0 bases, and 13 bases separated the two germline ends. DNA for the CDR3: TGTGCCAGCAGTGGTGACAGACCCAGCTCCTATAATTCACCCCTCCACTTT. As protein: CASSGDRPSSYNSPLHF.

The chain couples TRBV5-5 to TRBJ1-6; no reliable D call. Germline V CDR1 and CDR2: SGHKS, YYEKEE (reference sequence). V gave up 2 bases and J gave up 6 bases, with 9 bases separating them. The CDR3 totals 14 residues. The CDR3: CASSFDVSNSPLHF. The DNA for the CDR3 is TGTGCCAGCAGCTTTGATGTCAGTAATTCACCCCTCCACTTT.

The V gene is TRBV15, the J gene TRBJ2-3, with D perhaps given as TRBD1 or TRBD2 (5 bases each). Trimming took off 5 bases at V and 3 bases at J, with 21 bases between the two ends. This CDR3 has 17 amino acids. Germline V gives CDR1 LNHNV, CDR2 YYDKDF (reference sequence). CDR3 residues: CATSGAVRAGTTDTQYF. The DNA for the CDR3 is TGTGCCACCAGCGGGGCCGTTAGGGCAGGGACGACAGATACGCAGTATTTT.

In its sample, this clone was seen once. The CDR3 coding sequence is TGTGCCAGCAGCTTAGGGGCAGGGGGCTATGGCTACACCTTC. Protein: CASSLGAGGYGYTF. This rearrangement joins TRBV7-9 to TRBJ1-2, with TRBD1 identical over 7 bases. V dropped 1 base and J dropped 4; count of bases not matched to a gene: 3. There are 14 residues in the CDR3. CDR1 and CDR2 (germline): SEHNR, FQNEAQ (reference sequence).

This sequence joins TRBV7-8 and TRBJ1-2, with a tentative D call TRBD1 (5 bases). Germline V gene sequence: CDR1 SGHVS, CDR2 FQNEAQ. Between the trimmed V and J ends, which lost 0 bases and 4 bases, there was a span of 12 bases. CDR3 length: 15 residues. CDR3 region: CASSLAVRDFYGYTF. The CDR3 DNA reads as TGTGCCAGCAGCTTAGCGGTGCGGGACTTCTATGGCTACACCTTC.

This clone was counted a single time. The chain carries TRBV7-9 and TRBJ2-6, with 7 bases matching TRBD1. The trim removed 6 bases at V and 0 bases at J, leaving 8 bases unmatched. Germline-derived CDR1 and CDR2 are SEHNR and FQNEAQ (reference sequence). CDR3 size: 17 residues. CDR3 nucleotide sequence: TGTGCCAGCAGTTTACCGGGACAGACCTCTGGGGCCAACGTCCTGACTTTC. It is translated as CASSLPGQTSGANVLTF.

CDR3 protein: CASSIRGLRGYTF. CDR3 DNA sequence: TGTGCCAGTAGTATTCGGGGTCTACGAGGCTACACCTTC. The J gene is TRBJ1-2, the V gene TRBV19; D unclear. CDR3 length: 13 amino acids. Germline V gene lookup returns CDR1 LNHDA and CDR2 SQIVND (reference sequence). V was shortened by 3 bases and J by 8 bases, with 13 bases between the two germline ends.

The genes are TRBV21-1 and TRBJ1-1. TRBV21-1 is classified as a pseudogene. The CDR3 length is 14 residues. For the CDR3, the DNA is TGTGCCAGCTCTCCCCCCCAAATGAACACTGAAGCTTTCTTT. Translation gives CASSPPQMNTEAFF.

DNA for the CDR3: TGTGCCAGCAGCAGGACAGGGAAGGACATTCAGTACTTC. This translates into CASSRTGKDIQYF. V and J are TRBV11-1 and TRBJ2-4; 8 bases are a match to TRBD1. The CDR3 runs 13 residues. Germline V gives CDR1 SGHAT, CDR2 FQDESV (reference sequence). Trimming took 5 bases from V and 8 from J; bases not matched to a gene: 5.

This chain uses TRBV9 with TRBJ1-3; no clear D gene. This CDR3 is 15 amino acids long. Trimming removed 0 bases at V and 1 base at J, with 8 bases between. Germline CDR1 SGDLS, CDR2 YYNGEE. CDR3 bases: TGTGCCAGCAGCGTAGGAGGTCAGTCTGGAAACACCATATATTTT. Translation gives CASSVGGQSGNTIYF.

This sequence joins TRBV30 and TRBJ1-1, with D hard to call. This CDR3 comprises 11 residues. The V and J ends lost 1 base and 8 bases respectively, with 8 bases between them. CDR1 is GTSNPN, CDR2 SVGIG, per germline (reference sequence). CDR3 protein: CAWSGFGEAFF. The DNA for the CDR3 is TGTGCCTGGAGTGGGTTCGGCGAAGCTTTCTTT.

This clone appeared a few times. The chain carries TRBV5-1 and TRBJ2-3; D is possibly TRBD1 (5 bases). In germline, CDR1 is SGHRS, CDR2 YFSETQ. The V end was cut by 1 base, the J end by 0 bases, with 6 bases between. This CDR3 has 14 amino acids. The CDR3 loop is CASSLPGSTDTQYF. The CDR3 DNA reads as TGCGCCAGCAGCTTGCCAGGGAGCACAGATACGCAGTATTTT.

This clone was recorded once. The chain joins TRBV5-1 to TRBJ1-3, with 9 bases lining up with TRBD1. This CDR3 has 16 amino acids. Trimming took 4 bases from V and 3 from J; bases not matched to a gene: 8. Germline V gene sequence: CDR1 SGHRS, CDR2 YFSETQ. The CDR3 DNA follows: TGCGCCAGCAGCGTATCACAGGGGGCGCTTGGAAACACCATATATTTT. It encodes CASSVSQGALGNTIYF.

This rearrangement joins TRBV9 to TRBJ2-4, with TRBD2 identical over 11 bases. CDR3 length: 17 amino acids. The germline V gene encodes CDR1 SGDLS and CDR2 YYNGEE. Losses at the gene ends were 3 bases for V and 2 bases for J; bases not matched to a gene: 7. CDR3 sequence reads: CASSASGTSGTKNIQYF. The CDR3 DNA reads TGTGCCAGCAGCGCCTCCGGGACTAGCGGCACCAAAAACATTCAGTACTTC.

The chain links TRBV7-6 to TRBJ2-2; no clear D gene. The CDR3 length is 12 residues. V was cut by 4 bases and J by 1 base, with 1 base left in between. CDR1 and CDR2 from the germline V gene are SGHVS and FNYEAQ. The CDR3 region is CASSWNTGELFF. As DNA, the CDR3 is TGTGCCAGCAGCTGGAACACCGGGGAGCTGTTTTTT.

The chain is built from TRBV15 and TRBJ1-5; D not certain. Germline V gives CDR1 LNHNV, CDR2 YYDKDF (reference sequence). V lost 4 bases to trimming and J lost 6 bases, with 10 bases between them. The CDR3 spans 13 residues. The CDR3: CATSTNQGQPQHF. DNA for the CDR3: TGTGCCACCAGCACCAACCAAGGTCAGCCCCAGCATTTT.

This chain uses TRBV5-4 with TRBJ2-5, with 8 bases aligning to TRBD2. CDR1 is SGHNT and CDR2 is YYREEE in the germline V gene (reference sequence). J lost 2 bases, V lost 4 bases, and 7 bases had no gene match. The CDR3 consists of 15 residues. The CDR3 reads CASSIGGAVQETQYF. The DNA of the CDR3 is TGTGCCAGCAGCATCGGGGGGGCCGTACAAGAGACCCAGTACTTC.